This record covers a single T cell receptor beta chain. The V segment lost 5 bases and the J segment 4 bases; nucleotides outside the gene matches: 19. This CDR3 is built from 18 residues. The V gene's germline CDR1 is SGHTS and CDR2 YDEGEE. In the original processing: Amplifying reference gene primers gave estimates of nucleated cell counts. Data came from immunoSEQ multiplex PCR; TCRdb stores just in-frame clones and leaves some out. From that table come the V and J calls and clone size; the DNA was used to work out D and trimming. The table has under 250,000 clones, 83% seen once; the top ten hold 2% to 3%. The sample comes from a study of blood T cell repertoires in COVID-19.

The gene calls are TRBV5-8 and TRBJ2-5; 8 nucleotides line up with TRBD2. The TCR was taken from a woman in her thirties or forties with active or convalescent COVID-19. Sequenced material: peripheral blood. CDR3 amino acids: CASRNSPSAGGATETQYF. CDR3 coding DNA: TGTGCCAGCAGGAACTCCCCCTCGGCGGGGGGCGCTACAGAGACCCAGTACTTC. Filled out from reference TRBV5-8 and TRBJ2-5, the complete variable domain reads EAGVTQSPTHLIKTRGQQATLRCSPISGHTSVYWYQQALGLGLQFLLWYDEGEERNRGNFPPRFSGRQFPNYSSELNVNALELEDSALYLCASRNSPSAGGATETQYFGPGTRLLVL.